This T cell receptor beta chain derives from a study of T-cell reconstitution after alpha-beta-depleted transplantation in children. Whole-study findings and limits: Several hundred rapidly expanded clones from non-depleted graft cells reportedly supplied alpha-beta T cells about two months post-transplant. Counts and diversity of T cells one year after transplant came mostly from newly produced T cells.

After removal of 2 bases from V and 6 bases from J, the junction contained 11 bases not matched to a gene. CDR1 is SGHRS and CDR2 is YFSETQ in the germline V gene. The CDR3 contains 16 residues. In regard to this clonotype: The antigen is unknown.

Unique molecular identifiers were built into the TCRbeta library. TCRdb redid the calling of the PCR reads with MiXCR, one entry per CDR3 protein. In the table there are about 310,000 distinct CDR3 sequences, about a quarter of which are singletons. The receptor was isolated from a male patient younger than 18 who had a stem cell transplant for acute lymphoblastic leukemia, so the T cells may come from the graft donor. The starting material was PBMCs, mostly from graft donor cells, obtained 180 days after TCRalphabeta/CD19-depleted stem cell transplant. This chain links TRBV5-1 with TRBJ2-5; 9 positions match TRBD2. The CDR3 nucleotides are TGCGCCAGCAGCTTTCCTAGCGGGACCTACCGGCAGACCCAGTACTTC. The encoded protein is CASSFPSGTYRQTQYF.